The clone carrying this TCR beta chain was picked up a small number of times. Its antigen is not identified. The data stem from a study of T-cell reconstitution after alpha-beta-depleted transplantation in children. Unique molecular identifiers were incorporated when the TCRbeta library was constructed. A single record per CDR3 protein comes from TCRdb applying MiXCR to the PCR reads. This table has some 200,000 distinct CDR3 sequences, under 8.5% appearing once. Germline assignment: CDR1 LGHNT and CDR2 FRNRAP. This CDR3 comprises 15 residues. V lost 6 bases, J lost 6 bases, and 15 bases lay in between. Regarding the study as a whole: High day-60 TCRbeta diversity in some patients came from surviving recipient T cells and thymic progenitors. Once a year had passed after transplant, T-cell counts and diversity came mostly from newly produced T cells. There were reportedly several hundred expanded graft clones from which alpha-beta T cells came about two months after transplant.

This chain joins TRBV12-5 and TRBJ1-6, with a tentative D call TRBD1 (5 bases). This TCR was sampled from a male patient under 10 years old who had a stem cell transplant for acute myeloid leukemia, so the T cells may come from the graft donor. The material sequenced was PBMCs, mostly from graft donor cells, taken 360 days after TCRalphabeta/CD19-depleted stem cell transplant. The CDR3 DNA follows: TGTGCTAGTGGCCCAGGGAGCGGTGGTAATTCACCCCTCCACTTT. Amino acids: CASGPGSGGNSPLHF.